Listed here are 31 T cell receptor beta chains from one sample, sequenced in a study of molecular identifiers for immune sequencing clone quantification. Using its own MiXCR run on the PCR reads, TCRdb lists one record per CDR3 protein. The repertoire has approximately 93,000 distinct CDR3 sequences, nearly 25% of them found once; the top ten carry around 0.77%. Sequencing was carried out using naive CD8+ T cells from blood, with Jurkat cell RNA spiked in. Subset given: FACS-sorted CD8+CD4-CCR7+CD45RA+ naive T cells. The receptors derive from a human donor in good health. Some libraries in this study had Jurkat cell RNA spiked in.

This chain links TRBV6-2 or TRBV6-3 with TRBJ1-1; 7 bases align to TRBD1. The CDR3 loop spans 16 amino acids. Germline V gene sequence: CDR1 MNHEY, CDR2 SVGEGT. With V trimmed by 6 bases and J by 0 bases, 10 bases remained unmatched. DNA for the CDR3: TGTGCCAGCAGAAACTGGGACAGTCGGATGAACACTGAAGCTTTCTTT. Translated: CASRNWDSRMNTEAFF.

The table lists this clonotype with many counts. The chain recombines TRBV20-1 with TRBJ2-5; possibly TRBD2 for D (7 bases). V gave up 1 base and J gave up 5 bases, with 11 bases separating them. CDR3 length: 13 amino acids. Per germline, CDR1 DFQATT and CDR2 SNEGSKA (reference sequence). The CDR3 is CSARGRGLETQYF. The CDR3 DNA reads as TGCAGTGCTAGAGGGCGGGGGCTGGAGACCCAGTACTTC.

On this clonotype itself: Given a much more abundant clone one base away, this may be a read error. This chain connects TRBV3-1 to TRBJ2-7, with 8 bases identical to TRBD2. V shed 8 bases and J 5 bases; nucleotides not matched to a gene: 11. Germline values: CDR1 LGHDT, CDR2 YNNKEL (reference sequence). The CDR3 spans 14 residues. CDR3 in DNA: TGTGCCAGCCGCCTCCCGCGGACTAGCAACGAGCAGTACTTC. This gives the protein CASRLPRTSNEQYF.

In this sample, this clonotype turned up a few times. The chain carries TRBV4-1 and TRBJ1-4, with 8 bases lining up with TRBD1. J lost 6 bases, V lost 0 bases, and 9 bases had no gene match. The germline CDR1 and CDR2 sequences are MGHRA and YSYEKL. CDR3 length: 17 residues. CDR3 in DNA: TGCGCCAGCAGCCAAGATCCTCCCCAGGGGGCTGATGAAAAACTGTTTTTT. Its translation is CASSQDPPQGADEKLFF.

As for this clonotype: The junction does not match germline at one end; this may be a read error. The CDR3 region has the DNA TGTGCCAGCAGTGCCCGGCTAGCGGGATCCTACGAGAAGTACTTC. It specifies CASSARLAGSYEKYF. The chain carries TRBV27 and TRBJ2-7; 9 bases match TRBD2. In germline, CDR1 is MNHEY, CDR2 SMNVEV (reference sequence). The CDR3 sequence is 15 residues long.

This clonotype was observed many times. The chain couples TRBV7-9 to TRBJ2-3; 7 bases map to TRBD2. Trimming at V came to 6 bases and at J to 0 bases, leaving 6 bases not matched to a gene. The CDR3 is 15 residues long. From germline, CDR1 is SEHNR and CDR2 FQNEAQ (reference sequence). As DNA, the CDR3 is TGTGCCAGCAGTGGGACTACGTCTAGCACAGATACGCAGTATTTT. Its translation: CASSGTTSSTDTQYF.

This clonotype was picked up a small number of times. The V call is TRBV20-1, the J call TRBJ1-2; 7 nucleotides align to TRBD1. This CDR3 spans 14 amino acids. Germline V gene data show CDR1 as DFQATT and CDR2 as SNEGSKA (reference sequence). Trimming took 6 bases from V and 0 from J; bases not matched to a gene: 7. The CDR3 DNA reads as TGCAGTGCGCAAGGGACAGAAGCTAACTATGGCTACACCTTC. Translated: CSAQGTEANYGYTF.

This clonotype was picked up a small number of times. J is TRBJ1-2 and V is TRBV9; 11 positions match TRBD1. The CDR3 is 18 amino acids. V gave up 3 bases and J gave up 3 bases; unmatched junction bases: 13. CDR1 SGDLS and CDR2 YYNGEE come from the germline V gene. The CDR3 loop reads CASSGYGTGGIPDYGYTF. CDR3 DNA: TGTGCCAGCAGCGGATACGGGACAGGGGGTATCCCTGACTATGGCTACACCTTC.

There are many counts of this clonotype. The V gene is TRBV10-3, the J gene TRBJ1-1; tentatively, D is TRBD1 (5 bases). Trimming took off 2 bases at V and 3 bases at J, with 10 bases between the two ends. The CDR3 contains 14 residues. Germline values: CDR1 ENHRY, CDR2 SYGVKD. The CDR3 coding sequence is TGTGCCATCAGTGAGATGGCCAGGGACACTGAAGCTTTCTTT. Amino acids: CAISEMARDTEAFF.

The chain joins TRBV30 to TRBJ2-7, with D uncertain. V was clipped by 1 base and J by 7 bases, with 14 bases between them. The CDR3 is 13 amino acids. Looked up from germline, CDR1 is GTSNPN and CDR2 is SVGIG (reference sequence). CDR3 residues: CAWSGLSLWEQYF. As DNA, the CDR3 is TGTGCCTGGAGTGGTCTCAGTTTATGGGAGCAGTACTTC.

In the case of this clonotype: A read error may explain this, as a much larger clone is one base away. The chain combines TRBV9 with TRBJ2-1; the D gene is possibly TRBD2 (6 bases). CDR1 is SGDLS and CDR2 is YYNGEE in the germline V gene. The CDR3 contains 14 residues. CDR3 protein: CASRVADQYNEQFF. The CDR3 DNA follows: TGTGCCAGCAGAGTAGCGGACCAATACAATGAGCAGTTCTTC.

This clonotype has more than one count but fewer than ten. The rearrangement joins TRBV6-2 or TRBV6-3 to TRBJ2-7, with TRBD1 as a possible D gene (5 bases). This CDR3 contains 16 residues. V gave up 1 base and J gave up 3 bases, with 16 bases separating them. Germline lookup yields CDR1 MNHEY and CDR2 SVGEGT. CDR3 sequence (DNA): TGTGCCAGCAGTTACTTAGGATCCGACAGAAACTACGAGCAGTACTTC. It yields the protein CASSYLGSDRNYEQYF.

Comment on this clonotype: Being one base from a much bigger clone, this may be a read error. The rearrangement joins TRBV6-5 to TRBJ1-4; weak D call: TRBD1 (6 bases). This CDR3 contains 15 residues. CDR1 MNHEY and CDR2 SVGAGI come from the germline V gene. V shed 5 bases and J shed 6 bases, with 16 bases lying between them. The DNA of the CDR3 is TGTGCCAGCAGTCACAACGCAGGGGTGCATGAAAAACTGTTTTTT. Residues: CASSHNAGVHEKLFF.

This clonotype is labeled as medium-sized. The chain links TRBV28 to TRBJ2-4; D is possibly TRBD2 (5 bases). The germline V and J ends were trimmed by 6 bases and 8 bases, with 11 bases remaining between them. The CDR3 contains 12 residues. Germline V lookup: CDR1 MDHEN, CDR2 SYDVKM. The CDR3 bases are TGTGCCAGCAGCAGGAGGATTGACATTCAGTACTTC. This gives the protein CASSRRIDIQYF.

The rearrangement joins TRBV18 to TRBJ2-7; D call uncertain. CDR3 length: 13 residues. The V gene's germline CDR1 is KGHSH and CDR2 LQKENI. V lost 2 bases, J lost 3 bases, and 8 bases lay in between. CDR3 coding DNA: TGTGCCAGCTCACCAAAAACAGACTACGAGCAGTACTTC. As protein: CASSPKTDYEQYF.

The V call is TRBV3-1, the J call TRBJ2-3; 10 positions agree with TRBD2. Losses at the gene ends were 3 bases for V and 0 bases for J; bases not matched to a gene: 3. CDR3 length: 16 residues. CDR1 is LGHDT and CDR2 is YNNKEL in the germline V gene (reference sequence). The CDR3 DNA sequence: TGTGCCAGCAGCCAGACTAGCGGGTCTAGCACAGATACGCAGTATTTT. It encodes CASSQTSGSSTDTQYF.

This clonotype was counted ten times or more. This chain links TRBV6-5 with TRBJ2-3; 7 bases align to TRBD1. Trimming removed 3 bases from V and 3 bases from J; junction bases left unmatched: 6. The length of the CDR3 is 15 residues. CDR1 and CDR2 (germline): MNHEY, SVGAGI. CDR3 amino acids: CASSYLQGETDTQYF. The DNA of the CDR3 is TGTGCCAGCAGTTATCTCCAGGGGGAAACAGATACGCAGTATTTT.

The gene calls are TRBV4-1 and TRBJ1-3; D is possibly TRBD1 (6 bases). Germline lookup yields CDR1 MGHRA and CDR2 YSYEKL. The CDR3 is 15 amino acids. Deletions cut 0 bases from V and 4 bases from J, with 10 bases between. Here the CDR3 reads CASSQDPDRGNTIYF. The CDR3 coding sequence is TGCGCCAGCAGCCAAGACCCGGACAGAGGAAACACCATATATTTT.

This clonotype was seen a few times. This chain links TRBV11-2 with TRBJ2-1; tentatively, D is TRBD1 or TRBD2 (5 bases each). Germline values: CDR1 SGHAT, CDR2 FQNNGV. The CDR3 is made up of 18 amino acids. The germline V and J ends were trimmed by 1 base and 0 bases, with 16 bases remaining between them. The CDR3 DNA is TGTGCCAGCAGCTTAGGGCCTAGGGACCCGAGCTCCTACAATGAGCAGTTCTTC. Amino acid sequence: CASSLGPRDPSSYNEQFF.

There are a few counts of this clonotype. V is TRBV11-2 and J is TRBJ2-1; possibly TRBD1 or TRBD2 for D (5 bases each). Between the trimmed V and J ends, which lost 5 bases and 0 bases, there was a span of 8 bases. The CDR3 has 14 amino acids. Germline-derived CDR1 and CDR2 are SGHAT and FQNNGV. CDR3: CASSPGASYNEQFF. Here the CDR3 DNA reads TGTGCCAGCAGCCCCGGGGCCTCCTACAATGAGCAGTTCTTC.

With respect to this clonotype: With a much larger clone just one base away, this may be a read error. The chain is built from TRBV19 and TRBJ1-1; D not certain. Germline V gene sequence: CDR1 LNHDA, CDR2 SQIVND (reference sequence). The CDR3 spans 12 residues. The CDR3 DNA reads TGTGCCAGTAGTATAGGGAACACTGAAGCTCTCTTT. Translating gives CASSIGNTEALF.

This clonotype came up many times. The chain links TRBV29-1 to TRBJ2-7, with 7 bases identical to TRBD1. The CDR3 contains 15 residues. Germline-derived CDR1 and CDR2 are SQVTM and ANQGSEA. V shed 3 bases and J 0 bases; nucleotides not matched to a gene: 8. The CDR3 here is CSVDVGQFSSYEQYF. The CDR3 coding sequence is TGCAGCGTTGACGTGGGACAGTTCTCCTCCTACGAGCAGTACTTC.

The chain has TRBV5-8 and TRBJ2-3; 11 positions agree with TRBD2. V was clipped by 3 bases and J by 6 bases; unmatched bases: 6. The CDR3 is 15 amino acids. CDR1 SGHTS and CDR2 YDEGEE come from the germline V gene. The CDR3 spells CASSSTSGSYDTQYF. As DNA, the CDR3 is TGTGCCAGCAGCTCAACTAGCGGGAGTTATGATACGCAGTATTTT.

The rearrangement joins TRBV7-2 to TRBJ2-3; unclear D gene. Germline V gives CDR1 SGHTA, CDR2 FQGNSA. The CDR3 length is 17 residues. Trimming left V 5 bases short and J 1 base short, with 19 bases between. The CDR3, as DNA: TGTGCCAGCAGCACATCCCCATATGTTATGTGCACAGATACGCAGTATTTT. Its translation: CASSTSPYVMCTDTQYF.

The table lists this clonotype with a few counts. The rearrangement joins TRBV2 to TRBJ2-2; possible D gene TRBD1, 6 bases. From germline, CDR1 is SNHLY and CDR2 FYNNEI. V gave up 5 bases and J gave up 2 bases, with 9 bases separating them. The CDR3 totals 14 residues. DNA for the CDR3: TGTGCCAGCAGTAGGGACACCAACACCGGGGAGCTGTTTTTT. Protein sequence: CASSRDTNTGELFF.

This clonotype was seen at least ten times. This rearrangement joins TRBV30 to TRBJ2-7, with TRBD2 as a possible D gene (6 bases). The CDR3 length is 12 residues. Trimming removed 8 bases from V and 3 bases from J, with 14 bases in between. CDR1 is GTSNPN, CDR2 SVGIG, per germline (reference sequence). The CDR3 loop is CAGGTDIYEQYF. CDR3 bases: TGTGCCGGTGGGACTGACATCTACGAGCAGTACTTC.

The chain recombines TRBV27 with TRBJ2-1; D uncertain. The CDR3 is 13 residues long. CDR1 and CDR2 (germline): MNHEY, SMNVEV (reference sequence). V was shortened by 7 bases and J by 5 bases, with 12 bases between the two germline ends. CDR3 coding DNA: TGTGCCAGCAAATCTCCCGGTAACAATGAGCAGTTCTTC. This encodes CASKSPGNNEQFF.

Concerning this clonotype: At one end, the junction sequence differs from germline, possibly due to a read error. The J gene is TRBJ2-2, the V gene TRBV19, with D hard to call. Germline loops: CDR1 LNHDA, CDR2 SQIVND (reference sequence). This CDR3 has 18 residues. The CDR3 protein is CASSQPLWVKANAGELFF. CDR3 in DNA: TGTGCCAGTAGTCAACCCTTATGGGTAAAAGCGAACGCCGGGGAGCTGTTTTTT.

This clonotype was seen many times. This rearrangement joins TRBV30 to TRBJ2-3; D might be TRBD1 or TRBD2, each matching 7 bases. This CDR3 has 14 amino acids. V was clipped by 1 base and J by 4 bases, with 12 bases between them. Germline values: CDR1 GTSNPN, CDR2 SVGIG (reference sequence). The CDR3 nucleotides read TGTGCCTGGAGTGGACAGGGAGGGGCAGATACGCAGTATTTT. It codes for CAWSGQGGADTQYF.

The V gene is TRBV7-9, the J gene TRBJ2-7, with 7 bases matching TRBD2. Looked up from germline, CDR1 is SEHNR and CDR2 is FQNEAQ (reference sequence). This CDR3 region has 12 residues. The V gene end was trimmed by 5 bases and the J gene end by 9 bases; junction bases not matched to a gene: 7. The DNA for the CDR3 is TGTGCCAGCAGCCTTAGCTCGGGGGGGCAGTACTTC. Translation gives CASSLSSGGQYF.

The gene calls are TRBV4-3 and TRBJ2-1; no definite D call. V was trimmed by 1 base and J by 4 bases, leaving 2 bases between them. The germline gives CDR1 LGHNA, CDR2 YSLEER. The length of the CDR3 is 12 residues. The CDR3 DNA is TGCGCCAGCAGCCAAGGTTACAATGAGCAGTTCTTC. This gives the protein CASSQGYNEQFF.